The present entry profiles one T cell receptor (beta chain) with its context. Its antigen specificity is not known. Base-call qualities are not available, and no considerably larger clone is one nucleotide away. This entry belongs to a study of identical twins (dated by TCRdb to the mid-2010s). About the full investigation: The study deep-sequenced TCR alpha and beta repertoires from monozygotic twins, unrelated adults of various ages and cord blood to test whether fetal clonotypes persist. Replicate twin experiments were performed at different times using different library preparation protocols to rule out contamination.

To prepare the library, 5' RACE was applied. Sequenced on an Illumina HiSeq 2000. A universal primer binding site was added through template switching, and the final cDNA carried a unique molecular identifier so that TCR cDNA molecules could be counted accurately. Specific primers in the conserved constant-segment region were used to synthesize first-strand cDNA for TCR alpha and beta chains. Each cDNA library was double barcoded, with a SMART-Mk sample barcode plus Illumina barcodes, to control for contamination. Two successive PCR steps introduced TruSeq adapter sequences along with Illumina sample barcodes. Sequencing of the TCR alpha and beta cDNA libraries was done on the Illumina HiSeq platform using custom primers. In the authors' own workflow: MiGEC processed the raw reads to extract unique molecular identifiers, while MiXCR was used to determine the CDR3 positions. Recombination models were inferred per individual with the repgenHMM and IGoR tools using an EM algorithm. Shared clonotypes were analyzed with the tcR package in R, and sharing was normalized by the product of cloneset sizes. Out-of-frame nonproductive sequences were analyzed to study raw recombination free of thymic and clonal selection effects. In-frame beta chains were kept once TCRdb had trimmed the public reads at Q25 with fastp and called clones with MiXCR. Rows with a matching CDR3 protein are joined into one entry that keeps the most common DNA and genes. Clone size and V and J calls follow TCRdb, not the original study. For this sample the table gives 1.5 million to 2 million distinct CDR3 sequences, of which roughly a third were detected only once. More than 0.25% of the sample comes from the top ten.

Only healthy Caucasian donors were included. General findings and caveats noted by the study authors: Abundant cord blood beta clonotypes had fewer insertions, young adult naive repertoires showed a similar but weaker trend, and memory repertoires showed no such trend. In beta out-of-frame sequences, excess twin sharing was weaker, because having fewer shared sequences lowered the signal-to-noise ratio. Compared with coincidental sharing between unrelated individuals, an excess of low generation-probability sequences was observed among out-of-frame TCR alpha sequences shared between twins. In monozygotic twins, out-of-frame TCR alpha sharing was systematically underestimated by recombination models, although the models agreed with sharing between unrelated individuals. Conclusions relied on cross-sectional statistical analysis, since the same donors could not be followed over many years. Zero-insertion analyses could be partly confounded by invariant T cells such as MAIT and iNKT, although diverse VJ usage argued against such confounding for most clonotypes.

As encoded in the germline V gene, CDR1 is SQVTM while CDR2 is ANQGSEA. The CDR3 goes from the cysteine to the phenylalanine over 15 residues. Only the CDR3 part of the read is kept: 45 bases, read in frame from the first base. V is reduced by 0 bases and J by 1 base, leaving a spacing of 12 bases between them. The sequence links TRBV29-1 to TRBJ1-1, with the D gene not clear enough to name. This receptor was taken from a newborn girl in good health. Source material: cord blood. The CDR3 region: CSVEDDRQQNTEAFF. The DNA sequence is as follows: TGCAGCGTTGAAGATGATCGCCAGCAGAACACTGAAGCTTTCTTT.